This is a list of T cell receptor beta chains from one sample in a study of cytomegalovirus exposure and HLA in healthy donors. The data were produced by immunoSEQ multiplex PCR, yet TCRdb's version contains in-frame clones alone and is incomplete. The data show 100,000 to 150,000 clones, around 80% seen once. The sample comprised PBMCs. These receptor sequences come from a man between 25 and 39 years old in good health and CMV-seropositive. CDR3s include the opening cysteine and the closing phenylalanine or tryptophan. A D gene is named only where the DNA matches it firmly. Clone size, where shown, is once, few, many, or a class for clones that have expanded.

v_gene: TRBV5-4
d_gene: -
abundance: -
j_gene: TRBJ1-2
CDR3nt: TGTGCCAGCAGCTTGGTCGGAGGGACGGGCTATGGCTACACCTTC
CDR3aa: CASSLVGGTGYGYTF

v_gene: TRBV4-2
d_gene: TRBD1
abundance: -
j_gene: TRBJ1-5
CDR3nt: TGTGCCAGCAGCCAAGCTCCGGGACAGACTAGCAATCAGCCCCAGCATTTT
CDR3aa: CASSQAPGQTSNQPQHF

v_gene: TRBV4-3
d_gene: TRBD1
abundance: -
j_gene: TRBJ2-1
CDR3nt: TGCGCCAGCAGCCAAGAAGGGGGCCACTCCTACAATGAGCAGTTCTTC
CDR3aa: CASSQEGGHSYNEQFF

v_gene: TRBV10-1
d_gene: TRBD1
abundance: -
j_gene: TRBJ1-3
CDR3nt: TGCGCCAGCAGTGAGCTCACAGGGGTTACTGGAAACACCATATATTTT
CDR3aa: CASSELTGVTGNTIYF

v_gene: TRBV6-6
d_gene: TRBD2
abundance: -
j_gene: TRBJ2-7
CDR3nt: TGTGCCACAGCACAAGCGGGAGGGCAATACGAGCAGTACTTC
CDR3aa: CATAQAGGQYEQYF

v_gene: TRBV6-4
d_gene: -
abundance: -
j_gene: TRBJ2-1
CDR3nt: TGTGCCAGCAGTGTTCGGAGCGGCCGCTCCTACAATGAGCAGTTCTTC
CDR3aa: CASSVRSGRSYNEQFF

v_gene: TRBV28
d_gene: -
abundance: -
j_gene: TRBJ2-7
CDR3nt: TGTGCCAGCAGTTTCGATATCGGGGGAGCCTACGAGCAGTACTTC
CDR3aa: CASSFDIGGAYEQYF

v_gene: TRBV19
d_gene: -
abundance: -
j_gene: TRBJ1-2
CDR3nt: TGTGCCAGTAGTATAGATCTATTGGATGGCTACACCTTC
CDR3aa: CASSIDLLDGYTF

v_gene: TRBV15
d_gene: -
abundance: -
j_gene: TRBJ2-1
CDR3nt: TGTGCCACCAGCAGAATAGGTAGCGGATCCTACAATGAGCAGTTCTTC
CDR3aa: CATSRIGSGSYNEQFF

v_gene: TRBV4-1
d_gene: -
abundance: -
j_gene: TRBJ2-3
CDR3nt: TGCGCCAGCAGCCAAGCGTTGGGGGGTACGCAGTATTTT
CDR3aa: CASSQALGGTQYF

v_gene: TRBV6-5
d_gene: -
abundance: -
j_gene: TRBJ1-4
CDR3nt: TGTGCCAGCAGCCGTGGCGGGGTAGATGAAAAACTGTTTTTT
CDR3aa: CASSRGGVDEKLFF

v_gene: TRBV4-1
d_gene: TRBD1
abundance: -
j_gene: TRBJ1-5
CDR3nt: TGCGCCAGCAGCCAAGATGGGCAGGGGGCGTACCAGCCCCAGCATTTT
CDR3aa: CASSQDGQGAYQPQHF

v_gene: TRBV13
d_gene: -
abundance: -
j_gene: TRBJ1-1
CDR3nt: TGTGCCAGCAGCTCACAGGAAGTGAACACTGAAGCTTTCTTT
CDR3aa: CASSSQEVNTEAFF

v_gene: TRBV6-1
d_gene: -
abundance: -
j_gene: TRBJ1-5
CDR3nt: TGTGCCAGCACAAACTACGGCCAGCCCCAGCATTTT
CDR3aa: CASTNYGQPQHF

v_gene: TRBV4-3
d_gene: -
abundance: once
j_gene: TRBJ1-2
CDR3nt: TGCGCCAGCAGCCAAGTGTTGGGCGTCTCTGGCTACACCTTC
CDR3aa: CASSQVLGVSGYTF

v_gene: TRBV10-3
d_gene: -
abundance: -
j_gene: TRBJ1-4
CDR3nt: TGTGCCATCAGTGACAGGGATGAAAAACTGTTTTTT
CDR3aa: CAISDRDEKLFF

v_gene: TRBV2
d_gene: -
abundance: -
j_gene: TRBJ2-1
CDR3nt: TGTGCCGGAGGGGACTCCCTGACCTACAATGAGCAGTTCTTC
CDR3aa: CAGGDSLTYNEQFF

v_gene: TRBV5-4
d_gene: -
abundance: few
j_gene: TRBJ2-7
CDR3nt: TGTGCCAGCAGCTTGCAAGGCAGGGCACGAGTTGGCGAGCAGTACTTC
CDR3aa: CASSLQGRARVGEQYF

v_gene: TRBV6-1
d_gene: -
abundance: -
j_gene: TRBJ2-1
CDR3nt: TGTGCCAGCGCAACGGGAACCTACAATGAGCAGTTCTTC
CDR3aa: CASATGTYNEQFF

v_gene: TRBV4-3
d_gene: TRBD2
abundance: -
j_gene: TRBJ2-1
CDR3nt: TGCGCCAGCAGCCCTAGCGGGAGTTCAAATGAGCAGTTCTTC
CDR3aa: CASSPSGSSNEQFF

v_gene: TRBV7-2
d_gene: -
abundance: -
j_gene: TRBJ1-1
CDR3nt: TGTGCCAGCAGCTTAGTGCGGACTGAAGCTTTCTTT
CDR3aa: CASSLVRTEAFF

v_gene: TRBV4-2
d_gene: TRBD1
abundance: -
j_gene: TRBJ1-1
CDR3nt: TGTGCCAGCAGCCAGCCCGGGACAGGGGAGCCTGAAGCTTTCTTT
CDR3aa: CASSQPGTGEPEAFF